These T cell receptor beta chains were read from a single sample in a study of blood T cell repertoires in COVID-19. Repertoires were generated with immunoSEQ multiplex PCR, while TCRdb's copy carries only in-frame clones and drops some. The table includes hundreds of thousands of clones, over 75% detected once. What was sequenced was peripheral blood. The receptors were gathered from a woman aged 70-85 years with COVID-19, enrolled during active disease. The CDR3 runs from the conserved cysteine through the conserved F or W. D genes are given only for firm matches. Only some rows state a clone size, as once, few, many or a class for expanded clones.

V,J,size,D,DNA,CDR3
TRBV12-5,TRBJ2-1,.,TRBD1,TGTGCTAGTGGCCTCGGGACAGGGTTCAATGAGCAGTTCTTC,CASGLGTGFNEQFF
TRBV9,TRBJ2-3,once,TRBD2,TGTGCCAGCAGCGTAGAGCTAGCGGGAGGGCCTGGCGCAGATACGCAGTATTTT,CASSVELAGGPGADTQYF
TRBV28,TRBJ2-1,.,TRBD2,TGTGCCAGCAGTTTGGGACTAGCGGGAGGCTTCTCCTACAATGAGCAGTTCTTC,CASSLGLAGGFSYNEQFF
TRBV2,TRBJ1-2,once,.,TGTGCCAGCCAACATCCGGGGTTTGACTATGGCTACACCTTC,CASQHPGFDYGYTF
TRBV5-1,TRBJ2-7,.,TRBD1,TGCGCCAGCAGCTCCCAAACAGGGGGCGGAGGCTACGAGCAGTACTTC,CASSSQTGGGGYEQYF
TRBV7-3,TRBJ2-3,.,TRBD2,TGTGCCAGCAGTCTTGCCGGGACTACCGGCACAGATACGCAGTATTTT,CASSLAGTTGTDTQYF
TRBV18,TRBJ1-1,few,.,TGTGCCAGCTCCCAGGGACAGAACACTGAAGCTTTCTTT,CASSQGQNTEAFF
TRBV7-2,TRBJ1-3,.,.,TGTGCCAGCAGCGTCTGGAGACAGACCTCTGGAAACACCATATATTTT,CASSVWRQTSGNTIYF
TRBV7-9,TRBJ2-5,.,TRBD1,TGTGCCAGCAGCTTAGAGGGACAGGGTCAAGAGACCCAGTACTTC,CASSLEGQGQETQYF
TRBV29-1,TRBJ1-4,.,.,TGCAGCGTTGAAGCAGCAGGGGCCCCTAAAAAACTGTTTTTT,CSVEAAGAPKKLFF
TRBV2,TRBJ1-5,.,TRBD1,TGTGCCAGCAAATCAGACAGGGGGATTCAGCCCCAGCATTTT,CASKSDRGIQPQHF
TRBV6-5,TRBJ2-7,.,TRBD1,TGTGCCAGCAGTTACAGTGGGCAGGGGGCTTTCGAGCAGTACTTC,CASSYSGQGAFEQYF
TRBV25-1,TRBJ1-4,.,TRBD1,TGTGCCAGCAGTGAATTGGAACACAGGGGGCTTGGTGAAAAACTGTTTTTT,CASSELEHRGLGEKLFF
TRBV28,TRBJ1-4,.,.,TGTGCCAGCAGCCTCGTTGCAACTAATGAAAAACTGTTTTTT,CASSLVATNEKLFF
TRBV9,TRBJ2-3,.,TRBD2,TGTGCCAGCAGCGTAGGTATTAGCGGGAGTACAGATACGCAGTATTTT,CASSVGISGSTDTQYF
TRBV4-2,TRBJ1-1,.,.,TGTGCCAGCAGCCAAGATACGAGACGAGCGTTCGAAGCTTTCTTT,CASSQDTRRAFEAFF
TRBV5-1,TRBJ2-3,.,.,TGCGCCAGCAGCTTCCGACAGGTTTCCTTCACAGATACGCAGTATTTT,CASSFRQVSFTDTQYF
TRBV3-1/TRBV3-2,TRBJ1-3,.,.,TGTGCCAGCAGCCAAGATAATTCTGGAAACACCATATATTTT,CASSQDNSGNTIYF
TRBV19,TRBJ2-7,.,.,TGTGCCAGTAGTTCGCAGGGAATATACTACGAGCAGTACTTC,CASSSQGIYYEQYF
TRBV6-5,TRBJ1-3,.,.,TGTGCCAGCAGTTACGGGAGGGGAAACACCATATATTTT,CASSYGRGNTIYF